The 29 T cell receptor beta chains below all came from one sample that was sequenced in a study of blood T cells in healthy people across ages. A second PCR of about 7 to 12 cycles used a sample-barcoded 5' primer and a J-beta primer mix. Using its own MiXCR run on the 5' RACE reads, TCRdb lists one record per CDR3 protein. The sample has about 930,000 distinct CDR3 sequences; 25% to 35% are singletons. The data also belong to a second study, concerning T cells of mothers and their children.

Sample: blood. The receptors were sampled from a woman in her 40s in good health.

The table lists this clonotype with many counts. V and J are TRBV10-3 and TRBJ2-1; 12 bases map to TRBD2. Unmatched junction bases numbered 11, after V lost 0 bases and J lost 5 bases. The germline V gene has CDR1 ENHRY and CDR2 SYGVKD. The CDR3 is 19 amino acids. CDR3 amino acids: CAISESLAGGISLNNEQFF. For the CDR3, the DNA is TGTGCCATCAGTGAGTCGCTAGCGGGGGGGATCAGTTTGAACAATGAGCAGTTCTTC.

This chain connects TRBV5-1 to TRBJ2-2, with TRBD2 as a possible D gene (6 bases). Germline lookup yields CDR1 SGHRS and CDR2 YFSETQ. The length of the CDR3 is 14 residues. Trimming cost V 7 bases and J 5 bases, with 15 bases left between them. The CDR3 protein is CASRAGSGTGELFF. DNA for the CDR3: TGCGCCAGCCGTGCGGGATCTGGAACCGGGGAGCTGTTTTTT.

This clonotype was detected many times. The CDR3 bases are TGTGCCAGCAGCCAAGTACCCGGACTAGCGGCCTACGAGCAGTACTTC. Encoded protein: CASSQVPGLAAYEQYF. This chain joins TRBV3-1 and TRBJ2-7, with TRBD2 matching 10 bases. V was pared by 1 base and J by 2 bases, with 5 bases of the junction left unmatched. CDR1 and CDR2 (germline): LGHDT, YNNKEL (reference sequence). CDR3 length: 16 residues.

This clonotype has just a few counts. This chain joins TRBV4-1 and TRBJ2-5; D is unresolved. This CDR3 spans 15 amino acids. The V end lost 0 bases, the J end lost 1 base, and 9 bases lay between the germline ends. The germline V gene encodes CDR1 MGHRA and CDR2 YSYEKL. The CDR3 coding sequence is TGCGCCAGCAGCCAAGATCGAGCCTTCCAAGAGACCCAGTACTTC. Translation: CASSQDRAFQETQYF.

This sequence joins TRBV3-1 and TRBJ2-1; 11 nucleotides match TRBD2. CDR1 is LGHDT and CDR2 is YNNKEL in the germline V gene (reference sequence). The CDR3 length is 15 residues. The J segment lost 5 bases and the V segment lost 3 bases, leaving 3 bases of the junction unmatched. The CDR3 bases are TGTGCCAGCAGCCATACTAGCGGGGGCAACAATGAGCAGTTCTTC. It specifies CASSHTSGGNNEQFF.

The chain joins TRBV28 to TRBJ2-2; D unresolved. This CDR3 has 16 residues. V was cut by 6 bases and J by 0 bases, with 14 bases left in between. The germline gives CDR1 MDHEN, CDR2 SYDVKM. CDR3: CASRTLLLTNTGELFF. The CDR3 DNA reads TGTGCCAGCAGGACGTTACTCCTTACGAACACCGGGGAGCTGTTTTTT.

Only a few counts were recorded for this clonotype. This chain connects TRBV20-1 to TRBJ1-2; D remains unclear. V shed 4 bases and J shed 0 bases, with 9 bases lying between them. The CDR3 consists of 13 residues. Germline-derived CDR1 and CDR2 are DFQATT and SNEGSKA (reference sequence). The CDR3 spells CSATLEANYGYTF. In DNA, the CDR3 is TGCAGTGCTACCCTGGAAGCTAACTATGGCTACACCTTC.

This clonotype appeared a few times. V is TRBV12-3 or TRBV12-4 and J is TRBJ2-5; 11 bases are shared with TRBD2. CDR3 length: 15 amino acids. V was clipped by 6 bases and J by 11 bases; unmatched bases: 14. In DNA, the CDR3 is TGTGCCAGCAGCCCCGGGACTAGCGGACTCGAACCGCAGTACTTC. Translated, it gives CASSPGTSGLEPQYF.

In its sample, this clonotype was seen many times. The rearrangement joins TRBV28 to TRBJ2-1; D is uncertain. Trimming left V 3 bases short and J 7 bases short, with 13 bases between. The CDR3 sequence is 14 residues long. The germline V gene encodes CDR1 MDHEN and CDR2 SYDVKM. This chain's CDR3 is CASSFERFGNEQFF. CDR3 coding DNA: TGTGCCAGCAGTTTTGAACGCTTCGGGAATGAGCAGTTCTTC.

Worth noting for this clonotype: This could be a read error, since a much larger clone is one nucleotide away. V is TRBV6-5 and J is TRBJ2-5; tentative D call: TRBD1 (7 bases). From germline, CDR1 is MNHEY and CDR2 SVGAGI. There are 13 residues in the CDR3. Trimming took off 2 bases at V and 11 bases at J, with 15 bases between the two ends. The CDR3 reads CASSYGGGNEQYF. Written as DNA, the CDR3 is TGTGCCAGCAGTTACGGAGGGGGCAATGAGCAGTACTTC.

This clonotype showed up many times. This chain joins TRBV7-6 and TRBJ2-1; a possible D gene is TRBD1 (7 bases). Germline values: CDR1 SGHVS, CDR2 FNYEAQ. This CDR3 is 16 amino acids long. The V and J ends lost 1 base and 3 bases respectively, with 13 bases between them. The chain's CDR3 is CASSLVDRDFYNEQFF. The CDR3 DNA is TGTGCCAGCAGCTTAGTCGACAGGGACTTCTACAATGAGCAGTTCTTC.

Note on this clonotype: Possible read error: a much larger clone is one base away. The V gene is TRBV4-3, the J gene TRBJ2-1, with a tentative D call TRBD2 (7 bases). The CDR3 totals 14 residues. Germline CDR1 is LGHNA and CDR2 is YSLEER. The CDR3: CASSQGGGDNKQFF. The CDR3 coding sequence is TGCGCCAGCAGCCAAGGTGGGGGGGACAATAAGCAGTTCTTC.

This clonotype was picked up many times. V usage is TRBV5-1 and J usage is TRBJ2-3, with 9 bases matching TRBD2. The V segment lost 4 bases and the J segment 5 bases; nucleotides outside the gene matches: 2. The CDR3 extends over 13 amino acids. The germline V gene encodes CDR1 SGHRS and CDR2 YFSETQ. The CDR3 sequence is CASSGGGGDTQYF. The CDR3 region has the DNA TGCGCCAGCAGCGGCGGGGGGGGAGATACGCAGTATTTT.

This clonotype has a count of ten or more. The chain carries TRBV7-2 and TRBJ2-7, with 8 bases matching TRBD1. The germline V gene has CDR1 SGHTA and CDR2 FQGNSA. V was pared by 5 bases and J by 6 bases, with 6 bases of the junction left unmatched. CDR3 length: 13 amino acids. CDR3 in DNA: TGTGCCAGCAGCCACGACAGGGGCGCCGAGCAGTACTTC. Translating gives CASSHDRGAEQYF.

V is TRBV14 and J is TRBJ2-5; 10 nucleotides agree with TRBD1. CDR1 is SGHDN and CDR2 is FVKESK in the germline V gene. The CDR3 consists of 15 residues. Trimming removed 1 base from V and 6 bases from J; junction bases left unmatched: 5. For the CDR3, the DNA is TGTGCCAGCAGCCAAGCCGGACAGGGGGTGAAGACCCAGTACTTC. Translated: CASSQAGQGVKTQYF.

Remarks on this clonotype: This could be a read error, since a much larger clone is one nucleotide away. The gene calls are TRBV5-1 and TRBJ2-5; D is unresolved. V was clipped by 3 bases and J by 7 bases, with 16 bases between them. The CDR3 is 14 amino acids. The germline gives CDR1 SGHRS, CDR2 YFSETQ. This CDR3 reads CASSSGMGKVTQYF. As DNA, the CDR3 is TGCGCCAGCAGCTCAGGAATGGGGAAAGTGACCCAGTACTTC.

This clonotype was found many times. The gene calls are TRBV28 and TRBJ2-5, with D perhaps TRBD1 (6 bases). The CDR3 loop spans 13 amino acids. Trimming left V 6 bases short and J 2 bases short, with 10 bases between. In germline, CDR1 is MDHEN, CDR2 SYDVKM. CDR3 DNA: TGTGCCAGCAGCGACAGGTCGCAAGAGACCCAGTACTTC. Translating gives CASSDRSQETQYF.

This clonotype was counted only a few times. This chain joins TRBV20-1 and TRBJ2-3, with a tentative D call TRBD1 (5 bases). Germline CDR1 DFQATT, CDR2 SNEGSKA (reference sequence). The CDR3 length is 14 residues. Trimming shortened V by 1 base and J by 2 bases, and 10 bases separated the two germline ends. The DNA of the CDR3 is TGCAGTGCTAGAGCAGACAGCAACACAGATACGCAGTATTTT. Translated: CSARADSNTDTQYF.

V and J are TRBV7-6 and TRBJ2-1; 7 nucleotides match TRBD2. CDR3 length equals 13 residues. V trimming: 7 bases; J trimming: 5 bases; junction bases outside the gene matches: 5. The germline V gene has CDR1 SGHVS and CDR2 FNYEAQ. In DNA form, the CDR3 reads TGTGCCAGCACCCCCGCGGGGGACAATGAGCAGTTCTTC. Its translation is CASTPAGDNEQFF. Full variable domain (missing parts from reference TRBV7-6 and TRBJ2-1): GAGVSQSPRYKVTKRGQDVALRCDPISGHVSLYWYRQALGQGPEFLTYFNYEAQQDKSGLPNDRFSAERPEGSISTLTIQRTEQRDSAMYRCASTPAGDNEQFFGPGTRLTVL.

This clonotype was seen at least ten times. The chain combines TRBV7-2 with TRBJ2-3; TRBD2 aligns across 15 bases. The germline CDR1 and CDR2 sequences are SGHTA and FQGNSA. With V trimmed by 5 bases and J by 5 bases, 11 bases remained unmatched. This CDR3 is built from 18 residues. CDR3 bases: TGTGCCAGCAGCGGACTAGCGGGGGGGCCCCCCACGCGAGATACGCAGTATTTT. It encodes CASSGLAGGPPTRDTQYF.

This clonotype was seen ten or more times. V gene TRBV13 combines with J gene TRBJ2-1; TRBD2 matches at 9 bases. The germline CDR1 and CDR2 sequences are PRHDT and FYEKMQ (reference sequence). The CDR3 length is 15 residues. V was clipped by 5 bases and J by 7 bases; unmatched bases: 9. The CDR3 DNA is TGTGCCAGCAGCCCAAGCGGGGGGAAGTGGAATGAGCAGTTCTTC. Its protein is CASSPSGGKWNEQFF.

The chain employs TRBV15 and TRBJ1-4; D is undetermined. The V gene's germline CDR1 is LNHNV and CDR2 YYDKDF (reference sequence). The length of the CDR3 is 16 residues. V was shortened by 0 bases and J by 8 bases, with 16 bases between the two germline ends. CDR3 sequence reads: CATSRDMNGVGEKLFF. The DNA of the CDR3 is TGTGCCACCAGCAGAGATATGAACGGGGTAGGGGAAAAACTGTTTTTT.

In its sample, this clonotype was seen a few times. The V and J genes are TRBV19 and TRBJ2-1, with D perhaps TRBD2 (7 bases). The ends were cut back, 5 bases at V and 4 bases at J, with 15 bases in the middle. Germline values: CDR1 LNHDA, CDR2 SQIVND (reference sequence). There are 15 residues in the CDR3. CDR3 loop: CASSPARGRYNEQFF. DNA of the CDR3: TGTGCCAGTAGTCCCGCGCGGGGGCGGTACAATGAGCAGTTCTTC.

The V call is TRBV12-3 or TRBV12-4, the J call TRBJ2-7; TRBD2 matches at 14 bases. V gave up 2 bases and J gave up 2 bases; unmatched junction bases: 14. CDR3 length: 20 amino acids. CDR3 DNA: TGTGCCAGCAGTTTAACGGCGAGGACTAGCGGGAGGCCTCTCACCTACGAGCAGTACTTC. Translated, it gives CASSLTARTSGRPLTYEQYF.

The J gene is TRBJ2-3, the V gene TRBV20-1; 12 nucleotides match TRBD2. Losses at the gene ends were 6 bases for V and 8 bases for J; bases not matched to a gene: 15. Germline V CDR1 and CDR2: DFQATT, SNEGSKA (reference sequence). The CDR3 is made up of 16 amino acids. CDR3 loop: CSARRTSGAHSGTQYF. The CDR3 coding sequence is TGCAGTGCAAGGCGGACTAGCGGGGCACATTCGGGTACGCAGTATTTT.

Comments on this clonotype: Mismatch with germline at one junction end may stem from a read error. The rearrangement links TRBV7-9 to TRBJ1-2; the D gene is possibly TRBD1 (5 bases). The CDR3 spans 15 residues. Per germline, CDR1 SEHNR and CDR2 FQNEAQ (reference sequence). For the CDR3, the DNA is TGTGCCAACAGCTTTCAAGGAGGGGAGAACTATGGCTACACCTTC. Translated: CANSFQGGENYGYTF.

The genes are TRBV20-1 and TRBJ1-6; no firm D call. Germline loops: CDR1 DFQATT, CDR2 SNEGSKA (reference sequence). The V and J ends lost 5 bases and 4 bases respectively, with 12 bases between them. This CDR3 spans 14 amino acids. CDR3 region: CSAQLQEYNSPLHF. The CDR3 nucleotides are TGCAGTGCTCAACTGCAGGAGTATAATTCACCCCTCCACTTT.

The chain uses TRBV20-1 and TRBJ1-2; possibly TRBD1 for D (5 bases). Germline lookup yields CDR1 DFQATT and CDR2 SNEGSKA (reference sequence). Trimming removed 5 bases at V and 9 bases at J, with 10 bases between. The CDR3 is 10 residues long. The CDR3 region has the DNA TGCAGTGCTCCAGGGATTAGCTACACCTTC. Amino acid sequence: CSAPGISYTF.

The genes are TRBV28 and TRBJ2-7, with TRBD1 matching 8 bases. Trimming at V came to 7 bases and at J to 2 bases, leaving 10 bases not matched to a gene. The germline V gene has CDR1 MDHEN and CDR2 SYDVKM. The CDR3 has 15 amino acids. The CDR3 is CASKTTGTGAYEQYF. CDR3 DNA sequence: TGTGCCAGCAAGACAACCGGGACAGGAGCCTACGAGCAGTACTTC.